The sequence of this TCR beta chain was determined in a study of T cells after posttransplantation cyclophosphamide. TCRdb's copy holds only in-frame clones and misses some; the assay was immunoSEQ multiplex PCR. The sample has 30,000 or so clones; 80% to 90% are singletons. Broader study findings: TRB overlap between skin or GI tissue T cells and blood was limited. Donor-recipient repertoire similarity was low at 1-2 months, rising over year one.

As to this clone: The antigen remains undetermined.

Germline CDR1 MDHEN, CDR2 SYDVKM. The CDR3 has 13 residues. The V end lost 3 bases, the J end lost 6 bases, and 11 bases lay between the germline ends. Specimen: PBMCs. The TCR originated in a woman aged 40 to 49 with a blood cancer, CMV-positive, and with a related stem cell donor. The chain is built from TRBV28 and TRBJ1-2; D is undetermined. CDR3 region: CASSFGDVDGYTF. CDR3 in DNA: TGTGCCAGCAGTTTCGGGGATGTAGATGGCTACACCTTC.